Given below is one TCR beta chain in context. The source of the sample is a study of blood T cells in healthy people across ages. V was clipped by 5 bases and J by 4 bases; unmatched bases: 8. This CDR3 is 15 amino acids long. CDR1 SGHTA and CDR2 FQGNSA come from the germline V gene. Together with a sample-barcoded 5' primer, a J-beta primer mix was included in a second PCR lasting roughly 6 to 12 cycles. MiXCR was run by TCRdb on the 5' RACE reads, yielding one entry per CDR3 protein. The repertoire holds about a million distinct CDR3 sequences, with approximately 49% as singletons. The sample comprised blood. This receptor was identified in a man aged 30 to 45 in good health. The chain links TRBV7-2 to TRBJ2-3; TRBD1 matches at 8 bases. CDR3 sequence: CASSTRQGRSDTQYF. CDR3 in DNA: TGTGCCAGCAGCACCCGACAGGGGAGGTCAGATACGCAGTATTTT.